Listed below are T cell receptor beta chains from one sample, sequenced in a study of breast tumors, draining lymph nodes, adjacent tissues. From the multiplex PCR reads, TCRdb called clonotypes with MiXCR, one entry per CDR3 protein. The data show about 180,000 distinct CDR3 sequences, with around a third seen just once and around 4% held by the top ten. Input material: axillary lymph node tissue. These receptor sequences come from a female donor with breast cancer. Some clones in this sample may be carry-over from other donors' samples. Both conserved end residues are part of each CDR3. Fields, in order: D gene, V gene, clone size, J gene, CDR3 DNA, CDR3 protein. The D gene is left open where the match is weak. Where a row states a size, it is once, few, many or the class of an expanded clone; other rows omit it.

D gene: NA
V gene: TRBV6-5
clone size: few
J gene: TRBJ2-1
CDR3 DNA: TGTGCCAGCAGTCACCCCGGCGGGGACCGATACAATGAGCAGTTCTTC
CDR3 protein: CASSHPGGDRYNEQFF

D gene: TRBD1
V gene: TRBV10-3
clone size: many
J gene: TRBJ2-5
CDR3 DNA: TGTGCCATCAGGGCCGGACAGGGTTCAGAGACCCAGTACTTC
CDR3 protein: CAIRAGQGSETQYF

D gene: NA
V gene: TRBV7-8
clone size: many
J gene: TRBJ2-7
CDR3 DNA: TGTGCCAGCAGCTCGTCCCGACCGGGGGCCCAATACTTC
CDR3 protein: CASSSSRPGAQYF

D gene: TRBD2
V gene: TRBV2
clone size: NA
J gene: TRBJ2-3
CDR3 DNA: TGTGCCAGCAGTGAATTGGTAGCGGGGAGCACAGATACACAGTATTTT
CDR3 protein: CASSELVAGSTDTQYF

D gene: NA
V gene: TRBV2
clone size: many
J gene: TRBJ1-6
CDR3 DNA: TGTGCCAGCAGTGAAAGGATGAACCTCCACTTT
CDR3 protein: CASSERMNLHF

D gene: NA
V gene: TRBV19
clone size: NA
J gene: TRBJ1-5
CDR3 DNA: TGTGCCAGTACCCTCACAGGGCGCAATCAGCCCCAGCATTTT
CDR3 protein: CASTLTGRNQPQHF

D gene: TRBD1
V gene: TRBV24-1
clone size: NA
J gene: TRBJ2-3
CDR3 DNA: TGTGCCACCAGTGACCACCAAGGGGGCCGGGCAGATACGCAGCATTTC
CDR3 protein: CATSDHQGGRADTQHF

D gene: NA
V gene: TRBV19
clone size: many
J gene: TRBJ1-5
CDR3 DNA: TGTGCCAGTAGTATCTTAGGGGTAAAAGGCAATCAGCCCCAGCATTTT
CDR3 protein: CASSILGVKGNQPQHF

D gene: TRBD2
V gene: TRBV14
clone size: once
J gene: TRBJ2-7
CDR3 DNA: TGTGCCAGCAGCCATGGGACTAGCGGGTTACTCTACGAGCAGTACTTC
CDR3 protein: CASSHGTSGLLYEQYF

D gene: NA
V gene: TRBV19
clone size: many
J gene: TRBJ1-3
CDR3 DNA: TGTGCCAGTAGCTATTGGGGACGGACCTCTGGAAACACCATATATTTT
CDR3 protein: CASSYWGRTSGNTIYF

D gene: TRBD2
V gene: TRBV7-9
clone size: NA
J gene: TRBJ2-2
CDR3 DNA: TGTGCCACGGGACTAGCGGGACGAAAATGTACCGGGGAGCTGTCTTTT
CDR3 protein: CATGLAGRKCTGELSF

D gene: NA
V gene: TRBV5-1
clone size: many
J gene: TRBJ2-1
CDR3 DNA: TGCGCCAGCAGCCCCGATCGGACGGGGATATACAATGAGCAGTTCTTC
CDR3 protein: CASSPDRTGIYNEQFF

D gene: TRBD2
V gene: TRBV9
clone size: many
J gene: TRBJ2-7
CDR3 DNA: TGTGCCAGCAGCGTAGGTGGGAGGGCCATATACGAGCAGTACTTC
CDR3 protein: CASSVGGRAIYEQYF

D gene: TRBD1
V gene: TRBV4-1
clone size: NA
J gene: TRBJ2-3
CDR3 DNA: TGCGCCAGCAGCCCGAGGACAGGCTTCACAGATACGCAGTATTTT
CDR3 protein: CASSPRTGFTDTQYF

D gene: TRBD2
V gene: TRBV11-2
clone size: NA
J gene: TRBJ2-2
CDR3 DNA: TGTGCCAGCAGCCAAGATATTGGACCAGCGGGATCCGGGGAGCTGTTTTTT
CDR3 protein: CASSQDIGPAGSGELFF

D gene: NA
V gene: TRBV12-2
clone size: NA
J gene: TRBJ2-3
CDR3 DNA: TGTGCAAGTCGCTCTGAAAGGGCCACAGATACGCAGTATTTT
CDR3 protein: CASRSERATDTQYF

D gene: NA
V gene: TRBV18
clone size: many
J gene: TRBJ1-4
CDR3 DNA: TGTGCCAGCTCGCCGAGCACAGGGCGCACTAATGAAAAACTGTTTTTT
CDR3 protein: CASSPSTGRTNEKLFF

D gene: NA
V gene: TRBV27
clone size: many
J gene: TRBJ1-6
CDR3 DNA: TGTGCCAGCAGTTTGGGGGCGACCCATAATTCACCCCTCCACTTT
CDR3 protein: CASSLGATHNSPLHF

D gene: TRBD1
V gene: TRBV28
clone size: many
J gene: TRBJ1-2
CDR3 DNA: TGTGCCAGCAGCCCTACAGGGGACTATGGCTACACCTTC
CDR3 protein: CASSPTGDYGYTF

D gene: NA
V gene: TRBV25-1
clone size: many
J gene: TRBJ1-5
CDR3 DNA: TGTGCCGGCAGTGTAGGGGGGGGAGGCCAGCATTTT
CDR3 protein: CAGSVGGGGQHF

D gene: NA
V gene: TRBV9
clone size: NA
J gene: TRBJ1-6
CDR3 DNA: TGTGCCAGCAGTAGCGGGGGGGCTGGGTCACCCCTCCACTTT
CDR3 protein: CASSSGGAGSPLHF

D gene: NA
V gene: TRBV5-1
clone size: many
J gene: TRBJ2-3
CDR3 DNA: TGCGCCAGCAGCTTGAGGGGGGGCGACGGGGGCACAGATACGCAGTATTTT
CDR3 protein: CASSLRGGDGGTDTQYF

D gene: NA
V gene: TRBV27
clone size: many
J gene: TRBJ2-7
CDR3 DNA: TGTGCCAGCAGGGGGACGGCTCGCAACGAGCAGTACTTC
CDR3 protein: CASRGTARNEQYF

D gene: TRBD1
V gene: TRBV18
clone size: many
J gene: TRBJ2-7
CDR3 DNA: TGTGCCAGCTCACCTTACAGGGGATCCTACGAGCAGTACTTC
CDR3 protein: CASSPYRGSYEQYF

D gene: TRBD2
V gene: TRBV10-3
clone size: many
J gene: TRBJ2-1
CDR3 DNA: TGTGCCATCAGTGCCAGCTCTAGCGGGGTAAATGAGCAGTTCTTC
CDR3 protein: CAISASSSGVNEQFF

D gene: TRBD2
V gene: TRBV3-1
clone size: many
J gene: TRBJ2-3
CDR3 DNA: TGTGCCAGCAGCCCACTCTCTAGCGGAACTAGCACAGATACGCAGTATTTT
CDR3 protein: CASSPLSSGTSTDTQYF

D gene: NA
V gene: TRBV6-1
clone size: few
J gene: TRBJ2-3
CDR3 DNA: TGTGCCAGCAGCCGTAATAAGACTATCCGCCCCACAGATACGCAGTATTTT
CDR3 protein: CASSRNKTIRPTDTQYF

D gene: TRBD1
V gene: TRBV29-1
clone size: NA
J gene: TRBJ2-7
CDR3 DNA: TGCAGCGTTGGACAGGGGGCGAGCTACGGGCAGTACTTC
CDR3 protein: CSVGQGASYGQYF

D gene: NA
V gene: TRBV13
clone size: once
J gene: TRBJ2-2
CDR3 DNA: TGTGCCAGCAGCCGCTCGGCTAGCGGGGAGCTGTTTTTT
CDR3 protein: CASSRSASGELFF

D gene: NA
V gene: TRBV6-1
clone size: NA
J gene: TRBJ1-5
CDR3 DNA: TGTGCCAGCAGTCAAAACGGAGGCTCACGGCCCCAGCATTTT
CDR3 protein: CASSQNGGSRPQHF

D gene: TRBD1
V gene: TRBV12-3/TRBV12-4
clone size: many
J gene: TRBJ2-3
CDR3 DNA: TGTGCCAGCAGAAATAACAGGGGTTACTCCCTCACAGATACGCAGTATTTT
CDR3 protein: CASRNNRGYSLTDTQYF

D gene: TRBD1
V gene: TRBV9
clone size: many
J gene: TRBJ2-3
CDR3 DNA: TGTGCCAGCAGCGTAGGAGGGGGCTTCGGAGATACGCAGTATTTT
CDR3 protein: CASSVGGGFGDTQYF

D gene: NA
V gene: TRBV20-1
clone size: many
J gene: TRBJ2-5
CDR3 DNA: TGCAGTGCTAGGAGAACACAGGGTAGGGAGACCCAGTACTTC
CDR3 protein: CSARRTQGRETQYF

D gene: NA
V gene: TRBV7-9
clone size: many
J gene: TRBJ1-2
CDR3 DNA: TGTGCCAGCAGCTTAGCCGGCAGGTTCTCAGAGCGGGCCTATGGCTACACCTTC
CDR3 protein: CASSLAGRFSERAYGYTF

D gene: NA
V gene: TRBV15
clone size: many
J gene: TRBJ1-4
CDR3 DNA: TGTGCCACCAGCAGACGTTCCTACCGGGGCGAAAAACTGTTTTTT
CDR3 protein: CATSRRSYRGEKLFF

D gene: NA
V gene: TRBV10-1
clone size: few
J gene: TRBJ1-1
CDR3 DNA: TGCGCCAGCAGTGACCCAGTGACTAGCGAAGCTTTCTTT
CDR3 protein: CASSDPVTSEAFF

D gene: NA
V gene: TRBV6-5
clone size: many
J gene: TRBJ1-5
CDR3 DNA: TGTGCCAGCAGTTCGACAGGAGATAGCAATCAGCCCCAGCATTTT
CDR3 protein: CASSSTGDSNQPQHF

D gene: NA
V gene: TRBV19
clone size: many
J gene: TRBJ1-2
CDR3 DNA: TGTGCCAGTAAGGCCCGGAGGGAGATAGGGAGCACCTTC
CDR3 protein: CASKARREIGSTF

D gene: NA
V gene: TRBV6-4
clone size: many
J gene: TRBJ2-2
CDR3 DNA: TGTGCCAGCAGATATCAAAACACCGGGGAGCTGTTTTTT
CDR3 protein: CASRYQNTGELFF

D gene: NA
V gene: TRBV11-2
clone size: NA
J gene: TRBJ1-6
CDR3 DNA: TGTGCCAGCAGCGGGCGGGATTCACCCCTCCACTTT
CDR3 protein: CASSGRDSPLHF

D gene: NA
V gene: TRBV6-5
clone size: many
J gene: TRBJ2-7
CDR3 DNA: TGTGCCAGCAGTTACTCGATAGGCCCGGACGAGCAGTACTTC
CDR3 protein: CASSYSIGPDEQYF

D gene: NA
V gene: TRBV5-1
clone size: many
J gene: TRBJ1-2
CDR3 DNA: TGCGCCAGCAGCTTGGAAGGCAGGGCCCTTAATGGCTACACCTTC
CDR3 protein: CASSLEGRALNGYTF

D gene: TRBD2
V gene: TRBV20-1
clone size: NA
J gene: TRBJ2-5
CDR3 DNA: TGCGGTGCTGGGTGGACTAGCGGGGGAACACAAGAGACCCAGTACTTC
CDR3 protein: CGAGWTSGGTQETQYF

D gene: NA
V gene: TRBV12-3/TRBV12-4
clone size: many
J gene: TRBJ1-2
CDR3 DNA: TGTGCCAGCAGTTCCACCAAGGGCGGAGGGAACTATGGCTACACCTTC
CDR3 protein: CASSSTKGGGNYGYTF

D gene: NA
V gene: TRBV30
clone size: many
J gene: TRBJ1-5
CDR3 DNA: TGTGCCTGGAGTCTAGGAGGGGGGAGTCAGCCCCAGCATTTT
CDR3 protein: CAWSLGGGSQPQHF

D gene: NA
V gene: TRBV20-1
clone size: NA
J gene: TRBJ1-5
CDR3 DNA: TGCAGTGCTAGAGATATCCTAGCGTATCAGCCCCAGCATTTT
CDR3 protein: CSARDILAYQPQHF

D gene: NA
V gene: TRBV9
clone size: NA
J gene: TRBJ1-2
CDR3 DNA: TGTGCCAGCAGCTCAACCGGGACGGCCAACTATGGCTCCACCTTC
CDR3 protein: CASSSTGTANYGSTF

D gene: TRBD2
V gene: TRBV7-2
clone size: many
J gene: TRBJ2-5
CDR3 DNA: TGTGCCAGCAGCCAGTGGACTAGCGGAGAGACCCAGTACTTC
CDR3 protein: CASSQWTSGETQYF

D gene: NA
V gene: TRBV19
clone size: once
J gene: TRBJ1-3
CDR3 DNA: TGTGCCAGTAGGCCCTTTACCGGGCCCCCCTCTGGAAACACCATATATTTT
CDR3 protein: CASRPFTGPPSGNTIYF

D gene: NA
V gene: TRBV28
clone size: few
J gene: TRBJ2-3
CDR3 DNA: TGTGCCAGCAGTAGGAGGCGTAGAGCTAGCACAGATACGCAGTATTTT
CDR3 protein: CASSRRRRASTDTQYF

D gene: NA
V gene: TRBV15
clone size: NA
J gene: TRBJ2-7
CDR3 DNA: TGTGCCACCAGCAGAGATTGGCCAGCGGGTTCCTACGAGCAGTACTTC
CDR3 protein: CATSRDWPAGSYEQYF

D gene: NA
V gene: TRBV15
clone size: many
J gene: TRBJ2-3
CDR3 DNA: TGTGCCACCAGCAAGGGGGATACGCAGTATTTT
CDR3 protein: CATSKGDTQYF

D gene: NA
V gene: TRBV14
clone size: NA
J gene: TRBJ2-3
CDR3 DNA: TGTGCCAGCAGCCGAGAATCGGGCAGGGCAGATACGCAGTATTTT
CDR3 protein: CASSRESGRADTQYF